Listed here are 30 T cell receptor beta chains from one sample, sequenced in a study of shared clonotypes between healthy human individuals. Generated by immunoSEQ multiplex PCR, the TCRdb table keeps only in-frame clones and is missing some. The profile shows about 2 million clones, 90% to 95% of them singletons. Sample: naive CD4+ T cells sorted from blood. Regarding subset: CD45RA+ positively selected. These receptor sequences come from a man between 18 and 35 years old in good health.

The rearrangement uses TRBV18 and TRBJ2-2, with a tentative D call TRBD1 (5 bases). The CDR3 runs 16 residues. CDR1 is KGHSH, CDR2 LQKENI, per germline. The V end lost 0 bases, the J end lost 4 bases, and 12 bases lay between the germline ends. The DNA of the CDR3 is TGTGCCAGCTCACCACCGATGGTGCAGGGCACCGGGGAGCTGTTTTTT. Amino acid sequence: CASSPPMVQGTGELFF.

The DNA of the CDR3 is TGCGCCAGCAGCCCGGGACTCACCACAGATACGCAGTATTTT. Translated: CASSPGLTTDTQYF. The chain recombines TRBV10-2 with TRBJ2-3; perhaps TRBD2 as D (6 bases). The CDR3 is 14 residues long. Per the germline V gene, CDR1 is WSHSY and CDR2 is SAAADI. V lost 6 bases to trimming and J lost 2 bases, with 12 bases between them.

This clone was recorded once. This sequence joins TRBV30 and TRBJ1-2; D is perhaps TRBD1 (6 bases). Looked up from germline, CDR1 is GTSNPN and CDR2 is SVGIG (reference sequence). V shed 4 bases and J shed 7 bases, with 16 bases lying between them. The CDR3 length is 13 residues. The DNA of the CDR3 is TGTGCCTGGACTACACAGGGATCTCTTGGCTACACCTTC. Amino acids: CAWTTQGSLGYTF.

The chain carries TRBV10-3 and TRBJ2-1; 8 nucleotides match TRBD2. The germline V gene has CDR1 ENHRY and CDR2 SYGVKD. V was pared by 2 bases and J by 0 bases, with 0 bases of the junction left unmatched. This CDR3 has 15 residues. The CDR3 here is CAISERGGSYNEQFF. The CDR3 coding sequence is TGTGCCATCAGTGAGCGGGGGGGCTCCTACAATGAGCAGTTCTTC.

This chain connects TRBV10-1 to TRBJ2-1, with 7 bases fitting TRBD2. The CDR3 extends over 17 amino acids. CDR1 WNHNN and CDR2 SYGVQD come from the germline V gene (reference sequence). V lost 4 bases and J lost 4; bases outside the gene matches: 13. CDR3 residues: CASSGSEGLSLYNEQFF. The CDR3 bases are TGCGCCAGCAGTGGCTCCGAGGGACTATCCCTTTACAATGAGCAGTTCTTC.

The V and J genes are TRBV27 and TRBJ1-1; 7 bases agree with TRBD1. Looked up from germline, CDR1 is MNHEY and CDR2 is SMNVEV (reference sequence). There are 14 residues in the CDR3. The ends lost 2 bases at V and 3 bases at J; junction bases unmatched: 3. The chain's CDR3 is CASSLGRGDTEAFF. DNA for the CDR3: TGTGCCAGCAGTTTAGGCAGGGGGGACACTGAAGCTTTCTTT.

The rearrangement links TRBV6-5 to TRBJ1-1; TRBD1 is a possible D gene (5 bases). Trimming shortened V by 2 bases and J by 4 bases, and 11 bases separated the two germline ends. Germline V lookup: CDR1 MNHEY, CDR2 SVGAGI. CDR3 length: 14 amino acids. DNA of the CDR3: TGTGCCAGCAGTTACGTGGGGGAGGTCACTGAAGCTTTCTTT. Protein sequence: CASSYVGEVTEAFF.

This chain joins TRBV6-5 and TRBJ1-5; D gene uncertain. This CDR3 contains 14 residues. V gave up 5 bases and J gave up 4 bases, with 12 bases separating them. Germline V gene lookup returns CDR1 MNHEY and CDR2 SVGAGI. The CDR3 sequence: CASSPPGVNQPQHF. Here the CDR3 DNA reads TGTGCCAGCAGTCCCCCTGGGGTAAATCAGCCCCAGCATTTT.

CDR3 in amino acids: CASSPHGLAVTDTQYF. CDR3 sequence (DNA): TGTGCCAGCAGTCCCCACGGACTAGCGGTCACAGATACGCAGTATTTT. The chain is built from TRBV27 and TRBJ2-3; 10 bases map to TRBD2. This CDR3 comprises 16 residues. The V segment lost 5 bases and the J segment 2 bases; nucleotides outside the gene matches: 7. Germline V CDR1 and CDR2: MNHEY, SMNVEV (reference sequence).

This clone has just one count. The rearrangement uses TRBV7-2 and TRBJ2-3, with D tentatively TRBD2 (6 bases). The CDR3 is 16 amino acids. V was pared by 5 bases and J by 0 bases, with 15 bases between. Germline lookup yields CDR1 SGHTA and CDR2 FQGNSA. CDR3 coding DNA: TGTGCCAGCAGCCTCGCGGGGACCACTAGCACAGATACGCAGTATTTT. Protein: CASSLAGTTSTDTQYF.

The chain is built from TRBV19 and TRBJ1-1, with 7 bases aligning to TRBD1. Per the germline V gene, CDR1 is LNHDA and CDR2 is SQIVND (reference sequence). The V and J ends lost 7 bases and 0 bases, in that order; junction bases with no gene match: 5. The length of the CDR3 is 14 residues. The CDR3 coding sequence is TGTGCCAGTATGGAGACAGGGTTGAACACTGAAGCTTTCTTT. It is translated as CASMETGLNTEAFF.

The CDR3 spells CASSYSTVGELFF. CDR3 coding DNA: TGTGCCAGCAGTTACTCGACCGTTGGGGAGCTGTTTTTT. The chain couples TRBV6-5 to TRBJ2-2; D uncertain. The CDR3 has 13 amino acids. Germline loops: CDR1 MNHEY, CDR2 SVGAGI. Trimming shortened V by 0 bases and J by 8 bases, and 7 bases separated the two germline ends.

As concerns this clone: One junction end does not reproduce the germline sequence, and a read error may be involved. This chain connects TRBV7-2 to TRBJ2-7; 10 bases align to TRBD2. The V gene's germline CDR1 is SGHTA and CDR2 FQGNSA. The CDR3 is made up of 14 amino acids. The CDR3 loop reads CASRLAGGSYEQYF. CDR3 bases: TGTGCCAGCAGGTTAGCGGGAGGTTCCTACGAGCAGTACTTC.

The V and J genes are TRBV11-2 and TRBJ2-7; TRBD2 agrees at 12 bases. CDR3 length: 20 amino acids. After removal of 0 bases from V and 0 bases from J, the junction contained 12 bases not matched to a gene. Germline V gene lookup returns CDR1 SGHAT and CDR2 FQNNGV. CDR3: CASSLDRLTSGRKSSYEQYF. The DNA for the CDR3 is TGTGCCAGCAGCTTAGACCGCTTAACTAGCGGGAGGAAAAGCTCCTACGAGCAGTACTTC. The entire variable domain, with the rest obtained from reference TRBV11-2 and TRBJ2-7, is as follows: EAGVAQSPRYKIIEKRQSVAFWCNPISGHATLYWYQQILGQGPKLLIQFQNNGVVDDSQLPKDRFSAERLKGVDSTLKIQPAKLEDSAVYLCASSLDRLTSGRKSSYEQYFGPGTRLTVT.

The gene calls are TRBV19 and TRBJ2-7; TRBD2 matches at 14 bases. The CDR3 length is 19 residues. CDR1 is LNHDA and CDR2 is SQIVND in the germline V gene (reference sequence). With V trimmed by 5 bases and J by 3 bases, 15 bases remained unmatched. Here the CDR3 DNA reads TGTGCCAGTAGTGAGTACGTACCGGGACTAGCGGGGGAAGTCTACGAGCAGTACTTC. Its protein product is CASSEYVPGLAGEVYEQYF.

The chain carries TRBV7-2 and TRBJ2-7, with D unresolved. The CDR3 is 13 amino acids. V shed 4 bases and J shed 3 bases, with 10 bases lying between them. Germline V gives CDR1 SGHTA, CDR2 FQGNSA. The CDR3, as DNA: TGTGCCAGCAGCTCCACGGACGGCTACGAGCAGTACTTC. Its translation is CASSSTDGYEQYF.

Of note for this clone: The sample has other DNA sequences that encode this CDR3 too. In DNA form, the CDR3 reads TGTGCCAGCAGTTACTCAGACTCACCCCTCCACTTT. This sequence encodes CASSYSDSPLHF. The chain employs TRBV6-5 and TRBJ1-6; D remains ambiguous. Trimming shortened V by 0 bases and J by 10 bases, and 4 bases separated the two germline ends. The CDR3 spans 12 residues. Germline values: CDR1 MNHEY, CDR2 SVGAGI.

The chain joins TRBV6-5 to TRBJ1-1; 9 positions agree with TRBD1. Germline CDR1 MNHEY, CDR2 SVGAGI. The trim removed 0 bases at V and 10 bases at J, leaving 9 bases unmatched. CDR3 length: 15 amino acids. The CDR3 spells CASSYSTTGGYGAFF. The CDR3 nucleotides are TGTGCCAGCAGTTACTCGACGACAGGGGGGTACGGAGCTTTCTTT.

The genes are TRBV11-2 and TRBJ2-7, with D unclear. Deletions cut 3 bases from V and 3 bases from J, with 9 bases between. Looked up from germline, CDR1 is SGHAT and CDR2 is FQNNGV. The CDR3 is 13 residues long. In nucleotides, the CDR3 is TGTGCCAGCAGCTTCCAGACATACTACGAGCAGTACTTC. This translates into CASSFQTYYEQYF. The full variable domain, with the rest looked up from reference TRBV11-2 and TRBJ2-7, is EAGVAQSPRYKIIEKRQSVAFWCNPISGHATLYWYQQILGQGPKLLIQFQNNGVVDDSQLPKDRFSAERLKGVDSTLKIQPAKLEDSAVYLCASSFQTYYEQYFGPGTRLTVT.

This chain connects TRBV7-2 to TRBJ2-1; TRBD2 matches 11 bases. The germline V gene encodes CDR1 SGHTA and CDR2 FQGNSA. The CDR3 sequence is 15 residues long. V was clipped by 9 bases and J by 0 bases; unmatched bases: 4. The CDR3 loop reads CASRLAGFSYNEQFF. In nucleotides, the CDR3 is TGTGCCAGTAGACTAGCGGGATTCTCCTACAATGAGCAGTTCTTC.

The V call is TRBV15, the J call TRBJ2-7; a weak D match, TRBD1 (5 bases). This CDR3 is built from 15 residues. The ends were cut back, 0 bases at V and 5 bases at J, with 14 bases in the middle. Germline V lookup: CDR1 LNHNV, CDR2 YYDKDF (reference sequence). The CDR3 reads CATSRDRQGSHEQYF. CDR3 sequence (DNA): TGTGCCACCAGCAGAGATCGGCAGGGTTCCCACGAGCAGTACTTC.

This clone was recorded once. This chain uses TRBV19 with TRBJ2-7; 9 bases fit TRBD1. Per germline, CDR1 LNHDA and CDR2 SQIVND (reference sequence). Trimming cost V 7 bases and J 6 bases; bases outside gene matches: 7. The CDR3 runs to 13 residues. The CDR3 is CASKDRGIGEQYF. CDR3 coding DNA: TGTGCCAGTAAGGACAGGGGAATAGGCGAGCAGTACTTC.

The chain combines TRBV5-4 with TRBJ2-7; 10 bases are a match to TRBD1. V lost 4 bases to trimming and J lost 1 base; unmatched junction nucleotides: 8. In germline, CDR1 is SGHNT, CDR2 YYREEE (reference sequence). CDR3 length: 16 residues. This CDR3 reads CASSPKGQGSSYEQYF. CDR3 bases: TGTGCCAGCAGCCCTAAGGGACAGGGGTCTTCCTACGAGCAGTACTTC.

Concerning this clone: Within the sample, other DNA sequences also encode this same CDR3. The CDR3 nucleotides are TGTGCCAGCAGTCTCCGGGACGGGAACACCGGGGAGCTGTTTTTT. Its translation: CASSLRDGNTGELFF. The rearrangement joins TRBV2 to TRBJ2-2; the D call may be TRBD1 or TRBD2 (5 bases each). CDR1 is SNHLY, CDR2 FYNNEI, per germline. This CDR3 spans 15 amino acids. V lost 5 bases and J 1 base, leaving 11 bases between the germline ends. Together with reference TRBV2 and TRBJ2-2, the CDR3 gives the full variable domain: EPEVTQTPSHQVTQMGQEVILRCVPISNHLYFYWYRQILGQKVEFLVSFYNNEISEKSEIFDDQFSVERPDGSNFTLKIRSTKLEDSAMYFCASSLRDGNTGELFFGEGSRLTVL.

The chain is built from TRBV7-2 and TRBJ2-4; unclear D gene. Germline lookup yields CDR1 SGHTA and CDR2 FQGNSA. The CDR3 extends over 17 amino acids. V lost 2 bases and J 1 base, leaving 15 bases between the germline ends. CDR3 coding DNA: TGTGCCAGCAGCTTAATGACGGGTTTTACGGCCAAAAACATTCAGTACTTC. Translation: CASSLMTGFTAKNIQYF.

As regards this clone: Within the sample, other DNA sequences also encode this same CDR3. V usage is TRBV20-1 and J usage is TRBJ2-3; D is uncertain. The CDR3 is made up of 10 amino acids. Trimming cost V 6 bases and J 6 bases, with 7 bases left between them. Looked up from germline, CDR1 is DFQATT and CDR2 is SNEGSKA (reference sequence). CDR3 loop: CSASSDTQYF. The CDR3 DNA reads TGCAGTGCATCCTCCGATACGCAGTATTTT.

The V and J genes are TRBV6-1 and TRBJ1-6, with D unclear. Germline CDR1 MNHNS, CDR2 SASEGT. The CDR3 is 14 amino acids. V was trimmed by 8 bases and J by 10 bases, leaving 18 bases between them. In DNA form, the CDR3 reads TGTGCCAGCTTCGCCGTAGGCCAAGGGTCACCCCTCCACTTT. Translating gives CASFAVGQGSPLHF.

The chain uses TRBV7-8 and TRBJ1-1; the D is unclear. Germline lookup yields CDR1 SGHVS and CDR2 FQNEAQ. Trimming cost V 2 bases and J 7 bases, with 11 bases left between them. CDR3 length: 13 amino acids. CDR3 bases: TGTGCCAGCAGCTTAAGGCAGGCGGGTGAAGCTTTCTTT. This translates into CASSLRQAGEAFF.

V is TRBV18 and J is TRBJ1-4; 7 bases agree with TRBD1. The junction had 5 bases not matched to a gene; V was cut back by 3 bases and J by 4 bases. CDR3 length: 15 residues. Looked up from germline, CDR1 is KGHSH and CDR2 is LQKENI. CDR3 sequence (DNA): TGTGCCAGCTCACCCGGACAGGCGGTTAATGAAAAACTGTTTTTT. As protein: CASSPGQAVNEKLFF.

This clone was seen a handful of times. The chain recombines TRBV6-6 with TRBJ1-6; D possibly corresponds to TRBD1 (5 bases). CDR3 length: 13 amino acids. The ends were cut back, 7 bases at V and 7 bases at J, with 11 bases in the middle. CDR1 is MNHNY and CDR2 is SVGAGI in the germline V gene (reference sequence). CDR3 nucleotide sequence: TGTGCCAGCAAGACAGCAACAAATTCACCCCTCCACTTT. The encoded protein is CASKTATNSPLHF.